This TCR beta chain emerged from a study of blood T cell repertoires in COVID-19. Study-level background: PBMCs, B-cell-depleted T cells, or T cells were the source of the cDNA or gDNA that made up the material.

Residents of about two dozen US areas, aged about 18 to 95 years, made up the participants. CDR1 is SGHRS and CDR2 is YFSETQ in the germline V gene. There are 17 residues in the CDR3. Trimming removed 1 base at V and 0 bases at J, with 13 bases between. As originally analysed: Quantification of nucleated cells was approximated via reference gene primer amplification. TCRdb's copy holds only in-frame clones and misses some; the assay was immunoSEQ multiplex PCR. Clone size and V and J calls were adopted from that table, with D and trimming inferred from the DNA. The top ten clones hold under 13% of a sample with some 210,000 clones, roughly 89% of them seen once.

The specimen was PBMCs or T cells enriched from blood (not recorded which). The gene calls are TRBV5-1 and TRBJ2-2; D gene ambiguous. The sequence came from a man aged 18 to 29 with acute COVID-19. CDR3 in amino acids: CASSLTEPNSNTGELFF. CDR3 in DNA: TGCGCCAGCAGCTTGACAGAACCAAATTCGAACACCGGGGAGCTGTTTTTT.